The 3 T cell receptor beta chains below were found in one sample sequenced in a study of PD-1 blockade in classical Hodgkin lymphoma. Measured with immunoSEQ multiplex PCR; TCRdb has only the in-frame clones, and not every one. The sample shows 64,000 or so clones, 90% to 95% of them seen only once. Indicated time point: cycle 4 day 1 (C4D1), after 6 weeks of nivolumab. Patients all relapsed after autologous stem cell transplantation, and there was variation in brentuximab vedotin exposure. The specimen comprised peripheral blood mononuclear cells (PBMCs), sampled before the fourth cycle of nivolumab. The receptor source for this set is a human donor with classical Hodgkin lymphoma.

DNA for the CDR3: TGTGCCAGCGCACCTAGCGGGGCCACAGATACGCAGTATTTT. Its protein product is CASAPSGATDTQYF. This chain links TRBV28 with TRBJ2-3, with 9 nucleotides matching TRBD2. V lost 8 bases, J lost 2 bases, and 5 bases stayed unmatched. The germline gives CDR1 MDHEN, CDR2 SYDVKM. The CDR3 has 14 amino acids.

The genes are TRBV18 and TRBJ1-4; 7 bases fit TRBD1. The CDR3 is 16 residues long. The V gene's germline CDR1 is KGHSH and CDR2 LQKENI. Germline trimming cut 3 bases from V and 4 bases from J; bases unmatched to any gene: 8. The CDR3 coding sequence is TGTGCCAGCTCACCGAATTGGGGACAGATTAATGAAAAACTGTTTTTT. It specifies CASSPNWGQINEKLFF.

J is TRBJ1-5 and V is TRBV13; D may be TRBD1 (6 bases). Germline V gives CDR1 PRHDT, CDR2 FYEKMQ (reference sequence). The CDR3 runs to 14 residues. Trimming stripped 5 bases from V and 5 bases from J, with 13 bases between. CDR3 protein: CASSRGGWDQPQHF. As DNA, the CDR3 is TGTGCCAGCAGCCGGGGGGGCTGGGATCAGCCCCAGCATTTT.